Given below is one TCR beta chain in context. In this sample, this clonotype turned up many times. This clone's antigen is unknown. Base qualities were left out, and no much larger clone turns up one base away. The treatment or condition label for this specimen denotes: live attenuated yellow fever vaccine strain. A standard Ficoll-Paque protocol was used to isolate PBMCs from peripheral blood. Dynabeads CD4 and CD8 positive selection kits were used to isolate CD4 and CD8 T-cell fractions. TriZol was used to extract RNA from bulk PBMCs, from CD4 and CD8 fractions, and from dextramer-positive and dextramer-negative fractions. The data belong to a study of T cells after yellow fever vaccination (dated by TCRdb to between 2019 and 2020). Study-wide context: Libraries from fractions with low cell numbers were prepared with the SMART-Seq v4 Ultra Low Input RNA kit. To follow T-cell clones before and after both primary and booster YFV17D yellow fever vaccination, bulk TCR alpha and beta repertoires underwent longitudinal sequencing. The cohort comprised two healthy male donors, one aged 18 to 29 and one aged 30 to 39 years. Blood samples were taken at several timepoints before and after primary and secondary immunization, and bulk PBMC replicates and cell subsets were isolated. Overall study outcomes, separate from this receptor: Most clones expanded after primary vaccination (about 96% of CD4 and approximately 86% of CD8) were re-detected after the booster, suggesting that broad memory maintenance occurred. A small fraction of clonotypes showed up in both the CD4 and CD8 compartments, probably as a result of convergent recombination. Because only two donors were included in the study, the extent to which the findings can be generalized is limited. Computational filtering was required because FACS-sorted repertoires could contain abundant contaminating clonotypes from the bulk population. Compared with the primary T-cell response, the secondary T-cell response was weaker but faster, peaking on day 5 rather than day 15.

TCR cDNA was synthesized by 5'RACE template switching, which introduced a universal primer site and unique molecular identifiers. cDNA synthesis was primed from both the TCR alpha and TCR beta constant segments. Two PCR steps were used to amplify libraries, with sample barcodes and sequencing adapters being added in the second step. Sequencing of the libraries was done on either Illumina HiSeq 2500 (2x100 bp) or NovaSeq (2x150 bp). The authors processed their data as follows. Reads were demultiplexed and collapsed into UMI consensus sequences with MIGEC, and V(D)J alignment was performed with MiXCR. Using edgeR on replicate PBMC samples, clonotypes were called vaccine-responding if FDR was below 0.01 and the log2 fold change was above 5 up to day 15. CD4 or CD8 identity was assigned to each bulk clonotype according to whether the clonotype was present at higher abundance in the sequenced CD4 repertoire or the sequenced CD8 repertoire. Using fastp trimming at Q25 and MiXCR clonotype assembly, TCRdb reanalyzed the public sequencing data and kept in-frame beta chains. For every CDR3 protein sequence, its rows merge into one entry that carries the most common genes and DNA. The V and J calls come from TCRdb's annotation, not from the publication. The sample table records about 220,000 distinct CDR3 sequences; 5.5% to 8.5% of these occur just once. The top ten hold 1% to 1.2% of the sample.

The CDR3 runs 10 amino acids, cysteine and phenylalanine included. The sequence is cut down to CDR3 DNA, 30 bases in frame from base 1. CDR1 and CDR2 were assigned from the germline V gene as SGHRS and YFSETQ. V loses 3 bases, J loses 13 bases, and the germline ends lie 8 bases apart. The rearranged segments are TRBV5-1 and TRBJ2-1; a confident D gene designation cannot be given. Sequenced here: CD4+ T cells sorted from PBMCs, sampled on the day of the yellow fever booster vaccination. The source is a young man who received the YFV17D yellow fever vaccine. The nucleotide sequence is TGCGCCAGCAGCTCAGAACCCCAGTTCTTC. The translation is CASSSEPQFF.